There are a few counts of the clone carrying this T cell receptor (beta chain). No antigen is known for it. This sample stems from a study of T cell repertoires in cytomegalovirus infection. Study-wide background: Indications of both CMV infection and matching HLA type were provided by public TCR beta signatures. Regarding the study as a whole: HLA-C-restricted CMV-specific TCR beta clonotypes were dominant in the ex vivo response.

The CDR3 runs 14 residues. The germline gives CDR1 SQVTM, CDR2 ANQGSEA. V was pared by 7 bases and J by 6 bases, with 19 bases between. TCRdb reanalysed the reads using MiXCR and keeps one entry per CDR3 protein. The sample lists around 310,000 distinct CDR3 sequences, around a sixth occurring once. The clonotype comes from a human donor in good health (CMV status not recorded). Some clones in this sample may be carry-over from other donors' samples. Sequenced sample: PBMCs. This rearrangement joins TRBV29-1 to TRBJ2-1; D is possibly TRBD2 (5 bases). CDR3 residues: CSASGVLVVNEQFF. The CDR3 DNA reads TGCAGCGCTTCCGGGGTTTTGGTTGTCAATGAGCAGTTCTTC.